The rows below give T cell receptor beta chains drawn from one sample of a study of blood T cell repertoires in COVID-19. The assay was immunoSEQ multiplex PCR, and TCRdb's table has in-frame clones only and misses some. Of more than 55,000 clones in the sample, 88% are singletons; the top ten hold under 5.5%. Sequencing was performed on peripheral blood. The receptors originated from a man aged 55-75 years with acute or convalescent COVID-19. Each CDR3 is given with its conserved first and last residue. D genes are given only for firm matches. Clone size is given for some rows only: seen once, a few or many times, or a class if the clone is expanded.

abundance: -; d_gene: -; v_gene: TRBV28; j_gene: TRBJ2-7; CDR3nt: TGTGCCAGCAGCCTAGTCGAGGAGCAGTACTTC; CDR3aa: CASSLVEEQYF
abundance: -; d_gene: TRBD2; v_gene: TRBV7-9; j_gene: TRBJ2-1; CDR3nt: TGTGCCAGCAGCTTATTAGGTGGCGGGAGGGCCGCAAACAATGAGCAGTTCTTC; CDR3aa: CASSLLGGGRAANNEQFF
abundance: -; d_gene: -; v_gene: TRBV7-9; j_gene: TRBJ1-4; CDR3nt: TGTGCCAGCAGCTTACGGGGGGCGGATGAAAAACTGTTTTTT; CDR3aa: CASSLRGADEKLFF
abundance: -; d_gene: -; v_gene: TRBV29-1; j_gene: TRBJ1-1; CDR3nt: TGCAGCGGCAGAAACACTGAAGCTTTCTTT; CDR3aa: CSGRNTEAFF
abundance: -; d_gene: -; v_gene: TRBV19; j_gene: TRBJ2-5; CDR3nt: TGTGCCAGTAGTATAAGGATGGCCAGCGGAAAAGAGACCCAGTACTTC; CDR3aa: CASSIRMASGKETQYF
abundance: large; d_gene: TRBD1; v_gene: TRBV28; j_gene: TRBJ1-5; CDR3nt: TGTGCCAGCAGTGTGGGGACAGGGGTGGTTCAGCCCCAGCATTTT; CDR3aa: CASSVGTGVVQPQHF
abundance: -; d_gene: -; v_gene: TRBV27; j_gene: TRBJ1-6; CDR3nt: TGTGCCAGCAGGGCCAGGGGCGTCTCACCCCTCCACTTT; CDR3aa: CASRARGVSPLHF
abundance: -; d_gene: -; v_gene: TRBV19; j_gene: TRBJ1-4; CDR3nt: TGTGCCAGTAGTATAGATGGGAGGACTAATGAAAAACTGTTTTTT; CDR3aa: CASSIDGRTNEKLFF
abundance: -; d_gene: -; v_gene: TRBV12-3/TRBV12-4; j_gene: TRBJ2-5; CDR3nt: TGTGCCAGCAGTTTAGTGGGGAGGGAGACCCAGTACTTC; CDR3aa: CASSLVGRETQYF
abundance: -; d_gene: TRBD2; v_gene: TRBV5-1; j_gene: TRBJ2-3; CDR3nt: TGCGCCAGCAGCTCGGGACTAGACACAGATACGCAGTATTTT; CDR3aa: CASSSGLDTDTQYF